Listed here is a single TCR beta chain. Its antigen is as yet unknown. CDR1 and CDR2 from the germline V gene are SEHNR and FQNEAQ (reference sequence). The CDR3 is 15 residues long. V gave up 1 base and J gave up 1 base, with 10 bases separating them. It was with 60 Vbeta and 13 Jbeta primers that the PCR ran. The repertoire was sequenced with immunoSEQ multiplex PCR; TCRdb's copy has only in-frame clones and lacks some. The sample lists 160,000 or so clones; roughly 79% were seen once. This entry is derived from a study of cytomegalovirus exposure and HLA in healthy donors. Study-level points and caveats: Overall, about 160 TCR beta chains were annotated as cytomegalovirus-associated.

Healthy people donating bone marrow made up the donors. The specimen sequenced was PBMCs. This sequence joins TRBV7-9 and TRBJ1-1; the D is unclear. The origin of this receptor is a woman between 45 and 65 years old in good health and CMV-seronegative. The CDR3 coding sequence is TGTGCCAGCAGCTTAGTCGGAGGATCGAACACTGAAGCTTTCTTT. Residues: CASSLVGGSNTEAFF.